These 23 T cell receptor beta chains originate from one sample sequenced in a study of control samples from healthy donors and cancer patients. The method was immunoSEQ multiplex PCR; TCRdb's version includes in-frame clones alone and lacks a portion of them. The sample includes around 130,000 clones, roughly 90% of them seen just once. Sequencing was carried out using PBMCs. The receptors originated from a man between 45 and 60 years old with head and neck cancer.

J is TRBJ2-1 and V is TRBV9; D not certain. The ends were cut back, 3 bases at V and 7 bases at J, with 8 bases in the middle. This CDR3 is 12 amino acids long. Germline values: CDR1 SGDLS, CDR2 YYNGEE. CDR3 sequence: CASSATGNEQFF. The CDR3 DNA follows: TGTGCCAGCAGCGCAACCGGTAATGAGCAGTTCTTC.

This clone was counted once. V usage is TRBV12-3 or TRBV12-4 and J usage is TRBJ1-2; D not certain. The CDR3 has 12 residues. Deletions cut 5 bases from V and 2 bases from J, with 6 bases between. The CDR3 region has the DNA TGTGCCAGCAGTCCTGAGAACTATGGCTACACCTTC. Translation gives CASSPENYGYTF.

V is TRBV24-1 and J is TRBJ2-1; 7 bases line up with TRBD2. The CDR3 is 13 amino acids. V was pared by 6 bases and J by 6 bases, with 4 bases of the junction left unmatched. Germline CDR1 and CDR2: KGHDR and SFDVKD. This chain's CDR3 is CATSSGVLNEQFF. DNA of the CDR3: TGTGCCACCAGTAGCGGGGTGCTCAATGAGCAGTTCTTC.

V and J are TRBV6-1 and TRBJ2-7; no firm D call. The length of the CDR3 is 17 residues. From germline, CDR1 is MNHNS and CDR2 SASEGT. Trimming stripped 3 bases from V and 1 base from J, with 19 bases between. For the CDR3, the DNA is TGTGCCAGCAGTGACGTTAAGACTGGCACCCGATCCTACGAGCAGTACTTC. This translates into CASSDVKTGTRSYEQYF.

This chain joins TRBV14 and TRBJ2-1, with D possibly being TRBD2 (5 bases). V was cut by 4 bases and J by 7 bases, with 17 bases left in between. The CDR3 extends over 15 amino acids. CDR1 is SGHDN, CDR2 FVKESK, per germline. DNA of the CDR3: TGTGCCAGCAGCCCCCGGGTAGCGTCCCGAAATGAGCAGTTCTTC. Its protein is CASSPRVASRNEQFF.

This chain connects TRBV28 to TRBJ1-2, with 7 bases lining up with TRBD1. The CDR3 has 13 amino acids. Losses at the gene ends were 10 bases for V and 2 bases for J; bases not matched to a gene: 7. Looked up from germline, CDR1 is MDHEN and CDR2 is SYDVKM. CDR3 residues: CATEPGQNYGYTF. CDR3 bases: TGTGCCACCGAACCGGGACAGAACTATGGCTACACCTTC.

The rearrangement links TRBV3-1 (or the pseudogene TRBV3-2) to TRBJ2-7; D call uncertain. Between the trimmed V and J ends, which lost 0 bases and 5 bases, there was a span of 11 bases. The CDR3 has 14 amino acids. Germline CDR1 and CDR2: LGHDT and YNNKEL (reference sequence). The CDR3 spells CASSQDRQWDEQYF. For the CDR3, the DNA is TGTGCCAGCAGCCAAGATCGTCAATGGGACGAGCAGTACTTC.

A few counts support this clone. The chain is built from TRBV5-1 and TRBJ1-2; tentative D call: TRBD1 (6 bases). V was cut by 5 bases and J by 4 bases, with 12 bases left in between. CDR1 and CDR2 (germline): SGHRS, YFSETQ. There are 13 residues in the CDR3. The CDR3 sequence is CASSRGGGYGYTF. The DNA for the CDR3 is TGCGCCAGCAGTCGGGGGGGCGGCTATGGCTACACCTTC. Full variable domain (outside the CDR3, taken from reference TRBV5-1 and TRBJ1-2): KAGVTQTPRYLIKTRGQQVTLSCSPISGHRSVSWYQQTPGQGLQFLFEYFSETQRNKGNFPGRFSGRQFSNSRSEMNVSTLELGDSALYLCASSRGGGYGYTFGSGTRLTVV.

The J gene is TRBJ1-1, the V gene TRBV28, with D perhaps TRBD1 (5 bases). Per germline, CDR1 MDHEN and CDR2 SYDVKM. The V gene lost 2 bases and the J gene lost 6 bases, with 7 bases spanning the gap. The CDR3 totals 12 residues. The DNA of the CDR3 is TGTGCCAGCAGTTTAGGGGGGTCTGAAGCTTTCTTT. Encoded protein: CASSLGGSEAFF.

The rearrangement uses TRBV4-2 and TRBJ2-1, with 14 bases identical to TRBD2. Germline lookup yields CDR1 LGHNA and CDR2 YNFKEQ. This CDR3 has 18 amino acids. The J segment lost 8 bases and the V segment lost 0 bases, leaving 9 bases of the junction unmatched. The CDR3: CASSQEGLAGVSIHEQFF. The CDR3 bases are TGTGCCAGCAGCCAAGAGGGACTAGCGGGAGTATCTATCCATGAGCAGTTCTTC.

This clone was seen a single time. The chain carries TRBV7-2 and TRBJ2-7; 13 bases are a match to TRBD2. V was clipped by 5 bases and J by 11 bases; unmatched bases: 12. Germline values: CDR1 SGHTA, CDR2 FQGNSA. The CDR3 is 15 residues long. The DNA of the CDR3 is TGTGCCAGCAGCCTAACTAGCGGGAGGGCCGGGGTAAAGTACTTC. It codes for CASSLTSGRAGVKYF.

The chain combines TRBV24-1 with TRBJ2-1, with 7 bases that match TRBD2. The CDR3 length is 16 residues. V shed 1 base and J 5 bases; nucleotides not matched to a gene: 7. The germline CDR1 and CDR2 sequences are KGHDR and SFDVKD. Written as DNA, the CDR3 is TGTGCCACCAGTGATTTATCTAGCGGTAGAGACAATGAGCAGTTCTTC. Its protein is CATSDLSSGRDNEQFF.

The chain carries TRBV28 and TRBJ2-7, with D perhaps TRBD2 (5 bases). CDR1 and CDR2 from the germline V gene are MDHEN and SYDVKM. The CDR3 loop spans 17 amino acids. Trimming took 3 bases from V and 0 from J, leaving 18 bases between them. In nucleotides, the CDR3 is TGTGCCAGCAGTTTTCCCTCCCAGGCGGGTCTCTCCTACGAGCAGTACTTC. Protein sequence: CASSFPSQAGLSYEQYF.

V usage is TRBV6-5 and J usage is TRBJ2-2; D ambiguous. This CDR3 has 14 amino acids. V was trimmed by 6 bases and J by 0 bases, leaving 8 bases between them. Germline CDR1 MNHEY, CDR2 SVGAGI. CDR3 amino acids: CASSGVSNTGELFF. The DNA of the CDR3 is TGTGCCAGCAGCGGCGTTTCGAACACCGGGGAGCTGTTTTTT.

J is TRBJ2-1 and V is TRBV5-4; D ambiguous. This CDR3 spans 13 amino acids. The germline gives CDR1 SGHNT, CDR2 YYREEE (reference sequence). Trimming removed 3 bases from V and 9 bases from J, with 13 bases in between. In DNA, the CDR3 is TGTGCCAGCAGCTCTTCCTGGCGGACTGAGCAGTTCTTC. The encoded protein is CASSSSWRTEQFF.

The chain couples TRBV27 to TRBJ2-3; D not resolved. Trimming left V 3 bases short and J 4 bases short, with 11 bases between. Germline CDR1 is MNHEY and CDR2 is SMNVEV (reference sequence). The CDR3 has 14 residues. CDR3 protein: CASSFSLGSDTQYF. Here the CDR3 DNA reads TGTGCCAGCAGTTTCAGTTTGGGGTCAGATACGCAGTATTTT.

This rearrangement joins TRBV30 to TRBJ1-4; D is unresolved. With 2 bases removed from V and 8 bases from J, the gap between germline ends came to 12 bases. The CDR3 has 13 residues. Germline V gene data show CDR1 as GTSNPN and CDR2 as SVGIG (reference sequence). The CDR3 region is CAWSRNRGEKLFF. CDR3 DNA sequence: TGTGCCTGGAGTAGGAATCGGGGAGAAAAACTGTTTTTT. The full variable domain, its missing parts supplied by reference TRBV30 and TRBJ1-4, is SQTIHQWPATLVQPVGSPLSLECTVEGTSNPNLYWYRQAAGRGLQLLFYSVGIGQISSEVPQNLSASRPQDRQFILSSKKLLLSDSGFYLCAWSRNRGEKLFFGSGTQLSVL.

The chain employs TRBV10-3 and TRBJ1-4, with 7 positions matching TRBD1. Germline assignment: CDR1 ENHRY and CDR2 SYGVKD. V trimming: 8 bases; J trimming: 8 bases; junction bases outside the gene matches: 11. The CDR3 runs to 14 residues. CDR3 coding DNA: TGTGCCATCGGTGGCAGGGGGACGGGGGAAAAACTGTTTTTT. This sequence encodes CAIGGRGTGEKLFF.

In regard to this clone: Additional DNA sequences in this sample encode the identical CDR3. The chain uses TRBV11-2 and TRBJ2-2, with D unclear. The ends were cut back, 1 base at V and 5 bases at J, with 5 bases in the middle. This CDR3 comprises 13 residues. The germline V gene encodes CDR1 SGHAT and CDR2 FQNNGV. The CDR3 DNA follows: TGTGCCAGCAGCTTAGGGGTGACCGGGGAGCTGTTTTTT. It translates to CASSLGVTGELFF.

This clone appeared a single time. The chain joins TRBV7-9 to TRBJ1-3; D remains unclear. The V and J ends lost 7 bases and 4 bases respectively, with 11 bases between them. The CDR3 has 13 residues. Germline V gene lookup returns CDR1 SEHNR and CDR2 FQNEAQ (reference sequence). DNA of the CDR3: TGTGCCAGCACCCCCACCGGGGGAAACACCATATATTTT. This sequence encodes CASTPTGGNTIYF.

This rearrangement joins TRBV6-5 to TRBJ1-5, with D possibly TRBD1 on 5 matching bases. V dropped 5 bases and J dropped 3 bases, with 8 bases sitting between them. This CDR3 contains 13 residues. The germline CDR1 and CDR2 sequences are MNHEY and SVGAGI. The CDR3 nucleotides are TGTGCCAGCAGTCGACAGCCCAATCAGCCCCAGCATTTT. Amino acids: CASSRQPNQPQHF.

The V call is TRBV7-8, the J call TRBJ2-5; the D is unclear. Germline loops: CDR1 SGHVS, CDR2 FQNEAQ. V shed 4 bases and J shed 6 bases, with 21 bases lying between them. The CDR3 consists of 16 residues. In nucleotides, the CDR3 is TGTGCCAGCAGCTACAGCGTCTCGCGAATGCGGAAGACCCAGTACTTC. Translating it yields CASSYSVSRMRKTQYF. The entire variable domain, with the rest obtained from reference TRBV7-8 and TRBJ2-5, is as follows: GAGVSQSPRYKVAKRGQDVALRCDPISGHVSLFWYQQALGQGPEFLTYFQNEAQLDKSGLPSDRFFAERPEGSVSTLKIQRTQQEDSAVYLCASSYSVSRMRKTQYFGPGTRLLVL.

This chain uses TRBV9 with TRBJ1-2; 12 positions agree with TRBD1. From germline, CDR1 is SGDLS and CDR2 YYNGEE. This CDR3 is 15 amino acids long. V shed 3 bases and J 7 bases; nucleotides not matched to a gene: 7. This CDR3 reads CASSALGQGASGYTF. CDR3 sequence (DNA): TGTGCCAGCAGCGCCCTGGGACAGGGGGCTTCTGGCTACACCTTC.